The present T cell receptor beta chain was sequenced within a study of blood T cell repertoires in COVID-19 (dated by TCRdb to 2019 to 2021). With regard to the full study: Collaborator samples came from the United States, Italy and Spain and covered acute and convalescent phases of COVID-19. The dataset comprised deeply sampled blood TCRbeta repertoires from subjects exposed to, actively infected with, or recovered from COVID-19. HLA class I and class II types, where available, came from metadata supplied by the sample provider rather than from assay-based typing. The repertoires were released in a freely available public database intended as a resource for research on the immune response to SARS-CoV-2. A de-identified subject ID, COVID-19 status, age in years and sex were almost always included in the sample metadata. The prospective study material was composed of cDNA or gDNA derived from T cells, B-cell-depleted T cells, or PBMCs. The samples were drawn from two sources: the first 160 participants of the ongoing ImmuneRACE study, and over 950 subjects contributed by 6 global collaborators.

Collaborating institutions collected whole blood in K2EDTA tubes following their own protocols. For TCRbeta analysis, collaborators shipped samples in one of three forms: frozen whole blood, isolated PBMCs, or DNA extracted from either of those sample types. CDR1 and CDR2 (SGHDT, YYEEEE) derive from the germline V gene. From its cysteine to its phenylalanine, the CDR3 spans 19 amino acids. Only CDR3 DNA is held: 57 bases, read in frame from base 1. Unmatched junction bases come to 13, with V trimmed by 4 bases and J by 0 bases. The immunoSEQ Assay, a bias-controlled multiplex PCR, was used to amplify TCRbeta CDR3 regions from genomic DNA. Under the source paper's analysis protocol: Nucleated cell counts per sample were estimated from amplification of reference gene primers within the assay. To quantify the absolute abundance of each unique TCRbeta CDR3 rearrangement, sequence reads were collapsed and filtered. For each sample, productive Simpson clonality was calculated as the square root of Simpson's diversity index across productive rearrangements. TCRdb obtained this table from immuneACCESS and retained in-frame rearrangements with V and J assigned. These tables miss some clones; where compared with another copy, unresolved V genes account for less than half of the shortfall, and the remainder is unexplained. The V and J calls and the clone size are those of that table, but D and trimming were determined from the DNA. Across this sample there are about 170,000 clones, with approximately 89% seen only once. Together, the top ten hold approximately 3.5% of the sample.

In regard to this clone: Its antigen target is currently unknown. No quality values exist for individual bases; no much larger clone is one base distant.

Results the study describes overall, beyond this receptor: The quantity of clinical and demographic metadata differed by source and by participant and was supplied without curation.

This TCR was recovered from a man aged 65 to 85 with acute or convalescent COVID-19. Sample: peripheral blood. The chain was built from TRBV5-6 and TRBJ2-4; 10 middle bases align to TRBD1. The CDR3 loop reads CASSPKGQGMILAKNIQYF. The DNA sequence is TGTGCCAGCAGCCCTAAGGGACAGGGGATGATACTAGCCAAAAACATTCAGTACTTC.